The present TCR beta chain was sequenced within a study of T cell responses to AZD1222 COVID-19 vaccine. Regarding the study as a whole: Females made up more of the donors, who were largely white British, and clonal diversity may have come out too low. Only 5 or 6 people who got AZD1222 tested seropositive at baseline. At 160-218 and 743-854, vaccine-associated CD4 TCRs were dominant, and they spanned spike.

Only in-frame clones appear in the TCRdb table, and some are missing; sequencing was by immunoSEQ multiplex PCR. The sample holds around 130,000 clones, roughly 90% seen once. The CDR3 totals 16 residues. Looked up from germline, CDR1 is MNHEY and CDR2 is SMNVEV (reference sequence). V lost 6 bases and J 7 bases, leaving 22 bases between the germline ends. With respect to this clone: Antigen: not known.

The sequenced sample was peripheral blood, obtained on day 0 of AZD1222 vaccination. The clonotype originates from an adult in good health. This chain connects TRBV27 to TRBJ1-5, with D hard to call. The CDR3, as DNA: TGTGCCAGCAGCCCTTTCCCCACAAGCGCAGGACAGCCCCAGCATTTT. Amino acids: CASSPFPTSAGQPQHF.